This T cell receptor (beta chain) was sequenced in a study of CD4 T cells in relation to SARS-CoV-2 and coronaviruses. V lost 4 bases and J lost 9; bases outside the gene matches: 10. The CDR3 contains 14 residues. Germline CDR1 reads SEHNR; CDR2 reads FQNEAQ (reference sequence). Note on this clone: Antigen unknown.

Some clones are missing from TCRdb's copy, which holds only in-frame ones; the method was immunoSEQ multiplex PCR. This table holds tens of thousands of clones, 76% found once. Before the COVID-19 pandemic, during about 2011-2019, CD4+ T cells were taken from unexposed donors. Isolation of CD4+ T cells took place after less than 13 days in culture. This TCR came from a human donor in good health. Material: CD4+ T cells from PBMCs, cultured in vitro. V is TRBV7-9 and J is TRBJ1-1; 8 bases agree with TRBD1. The chain's CDR3 is CASSSNGDRRKAFF. The DNA for the CDR3 is TGTGCCAGCAGCTCGAACGGGGACAGGCGAAAAGCTTTCTTT. The full variable domain, in which reference TRBV7-9 and TRBJ1-1 provide the parts outside the CDR3, is DTGVSQNPRHKITKRGQNVTFRCDPISEHNRLYWYRQTLGQGPEFLTYFQNEAQLEKSRLLSDRFSAERPKGSFSTLEIQRTEQGDSAMYLCASSSNGDRRKAFFGQGTRLTVV.